These 3 T cell receptor beta chains share one sample of origin, sequenced in a study of chemoradiotherapy in HPV16-positive cancers (dated by TCRdb to the early 2020s). Libraries were prepared through the immunoSEQ multiplex PCR assay. As stored in TCRdb, this immuneACCESS dataset retains in-frame rearrangements with V and J assigned. A fraction of the clones does not appear; measured against another copy, unresolved V genes explain less than half of the discrepancy, and the remainder lacks a known reason. For this sample there are 29,000 or so clones; over 85% appear just once. Under 20% of the sample is in the top ten clones. Sequences were derived from blood, sampled from a patient who underwent chemoradiotherapy. The receptors were sampled from a human donor with HPV-associated anogenital cancer.

The V and J genes are TRBV5-1 and TRBJ2-2; 12 nucleotides align to TRBD1. The CDR3 extends over 18 amino acids. V dropped 3 bases and J dropped 2; count of bases not matched to a gene: 8. Looked up from germline, CDR1 is SGHRS and CDR2 is YFSETQ. CDR3 sequence: CASSSRDRGRLNTGELFF. The CDR3, as DNA: TGCGCCAGCAGCTCCCGGGACAGGGGGCGCCTTAACACCGGGGAGCTGTTTTTT. The complete variable domain, with remaining parts taken from reference TRBV5-1 and TRBJ2-2, reads KAGVTQTPRYLIKTRGQQVTLSCSPISGHRSVSWYQQTPGQGLQFLFEYFSETQRNKGNFPGRFSGRQFSNSRSEMNVSTLELGDSALYLCASSSRDRGRLNTGELFFGEGSRLTVL.

This sequence joins TRBV27 and TRBJ2-6; TRBD1 agrees at 10 bases. V lost 2 bases to trimming and J lost 0 bases; unmatched junction nucleotides: 4. The CDR3 contains 18 residues. In germline, CDR1 is MNHEY, CDR2 SMNVEV (reference sequence). CDR3 nucleotides: TGTGCCAGCAGTTTAAGGGGACAGGGGCGCTCTGGGGCCAACGTCCTGACTTTC. Translation gives CASSLRGQGRSGANVLTF.

V and J are TRBV7-9 and TRBJ1-2; 10 positions match TRBD1. V was clipped by 0 bases and J by 7 bases; unmatched bases: 2. Germline lookup yields CDR1 SEHNR and CDR2 FQNEAQ (reference sequence). The CDR3 length is 14 residues. Written as DNA, the CDR3 is TGTGCCAGCAGCTTAGCGGGGACAGGGGTTGGCTACACCTTC. It codes for CASSLAGTGVGYTF.